This T cell receptor (beta chain) was captured in a study of blood T cells in healthy people across ages. Primed by a sample-barcoded 5' primer and a J-beta primer mix, a second PCR proceeded for about 6 to 11 cycles. Every cDNA molecule bore a tag from a template-switch adaptor containing 12 random nucleotides. Each single sample gave us at least 3 million CDR3-containing paired-end reads. One entry per CDR3 protein results from TCRdb running MiXCR on the 5' RACE reads. This sample has some 550,000 distinct CDR3 sequences; around half occur once, and the top ten carry roughly 24%. The germline CDR1 and CDR2 sequences are SGDLS and YYNGEE. V lost 0 bases to trimming and J lost 5 bases; unmatched junction nucleotides: 5. The CDR3 loop spans 15 amino acids. Points from the study as a whole: Higher diversity and more naive CD4+ cells were features of long-lived donors, compared to aged donors. Naive T cell percentage by flow cytometry tracked strongly with beta diversity.

Concerning this clonotype itself: Its antigen is as yet unknown.

The clonotype comes from an older man in good health. Sequencing was carried out using blood. The chain is built from TRBV9 and TRBJ2-4; 7 bases map to TRBD2. CDR3 in DNA: TGTGCCAGCAGCGTAGGCGGGAGTGGCCAAAACATTCAGTACTTC. It yields the protein CASSVGGSGQNIQYF. The variable domain in full, completed from reference TRBV9 and TRBJ2-4, reads DSGVTQTPKHLITATGQRVTLRCSPRSGDLSVYWYQQSLDQGLQFLIQYYNGEERAKGNILERFSAQQFPDLHSELNLSSLELGDSALYFCASSVGGSGQNIQYFGAGTRLSVL.